The text below deals with one TCR beta chain. Assay used: immunoSEQ multiplex PCR; TCRdb lists only in-frame clones, some missing. The data show 540,000 or so clones, approximately 80% seen once. Germline CDR1 SQVTM, CDR2 ANQGSEA. The CDR3 has 12 residues. V lost 6 bases and J 6 bases, leaving 14 bases between the germline ends. The source of the sample is a study of shared T cell receptors in the human thymus. The sample was also linked to a second study, of human thymus T cells.

V and J are TRBV29-1 and TRBJ1-1; TRBD1 might be the D (6 bases). This receptor was obtained from a boy under three years old with a congenital heart defect. The sample consisted of thymocytes. CDR3 nucleotides: TGCAGCGTCACAACGACAGGCCCTGAAGCTTTCTTT. It specifies CSVTTTGPEAFF.